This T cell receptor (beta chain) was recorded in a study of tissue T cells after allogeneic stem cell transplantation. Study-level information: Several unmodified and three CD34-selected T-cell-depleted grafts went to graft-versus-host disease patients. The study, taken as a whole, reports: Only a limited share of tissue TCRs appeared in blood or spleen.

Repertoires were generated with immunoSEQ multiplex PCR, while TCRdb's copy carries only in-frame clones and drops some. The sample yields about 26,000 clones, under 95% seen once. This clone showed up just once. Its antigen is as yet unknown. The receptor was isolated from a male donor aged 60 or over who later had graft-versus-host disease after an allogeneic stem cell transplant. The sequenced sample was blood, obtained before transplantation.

The CDR3 protein is CAIDLGRGLAFF. CDR3 in DNA: TGTGCCATCGATCTGGGCAGGGGGCTGGCTTTCTTT. The V call is TRBV10-3, the J call TRBJ1-1; 8 nucleotides align to TRBD1. Per the germline V gene, CDR1 is ENHRY and CDR2 is SYGVKD. With V trimmed by 8 bases and J by 11 bases, 10 bases remained unmatched. This CDR3 has 12 amino acids.